The present TCR beta chain was sequenced within a study of patients and donors after allogeneic stem cell transplantation. The V and J ends lost 4 bases and 6 bases respectively, with 15 bases between them. Germline V gives CDR1 SGDLS, CDR2 YYNGEE. This CDR3 region has 14 residues. TCRdb analysed the RT-PCR reads with MiXCR anew, one entry per CDR3 protein. The sample has 400,000 to 500,000 distinct CDR3 sequences; under 20% are singletons. In this sample, this clonotype turned up a few times. This clonotype originated in a human donor who was either an allogeneic HSCT recipient or a stem cell or donor lymphocyte infusion donor (not recorded which). It is not recorded whose cells these are; they may come from a transplant donor. Sequenced sample: blood, either unsorted or a sorted T cell fraction (not recorded which). The chain combines TRBV9 with TRBJ2-3, with D unresolved. The CDR3 bases are TGTGCCAGCAGCCCTTCGTTGTCACTGGATACGCAGTATTTT. Translating gives CASSPSLSLDTQYF.